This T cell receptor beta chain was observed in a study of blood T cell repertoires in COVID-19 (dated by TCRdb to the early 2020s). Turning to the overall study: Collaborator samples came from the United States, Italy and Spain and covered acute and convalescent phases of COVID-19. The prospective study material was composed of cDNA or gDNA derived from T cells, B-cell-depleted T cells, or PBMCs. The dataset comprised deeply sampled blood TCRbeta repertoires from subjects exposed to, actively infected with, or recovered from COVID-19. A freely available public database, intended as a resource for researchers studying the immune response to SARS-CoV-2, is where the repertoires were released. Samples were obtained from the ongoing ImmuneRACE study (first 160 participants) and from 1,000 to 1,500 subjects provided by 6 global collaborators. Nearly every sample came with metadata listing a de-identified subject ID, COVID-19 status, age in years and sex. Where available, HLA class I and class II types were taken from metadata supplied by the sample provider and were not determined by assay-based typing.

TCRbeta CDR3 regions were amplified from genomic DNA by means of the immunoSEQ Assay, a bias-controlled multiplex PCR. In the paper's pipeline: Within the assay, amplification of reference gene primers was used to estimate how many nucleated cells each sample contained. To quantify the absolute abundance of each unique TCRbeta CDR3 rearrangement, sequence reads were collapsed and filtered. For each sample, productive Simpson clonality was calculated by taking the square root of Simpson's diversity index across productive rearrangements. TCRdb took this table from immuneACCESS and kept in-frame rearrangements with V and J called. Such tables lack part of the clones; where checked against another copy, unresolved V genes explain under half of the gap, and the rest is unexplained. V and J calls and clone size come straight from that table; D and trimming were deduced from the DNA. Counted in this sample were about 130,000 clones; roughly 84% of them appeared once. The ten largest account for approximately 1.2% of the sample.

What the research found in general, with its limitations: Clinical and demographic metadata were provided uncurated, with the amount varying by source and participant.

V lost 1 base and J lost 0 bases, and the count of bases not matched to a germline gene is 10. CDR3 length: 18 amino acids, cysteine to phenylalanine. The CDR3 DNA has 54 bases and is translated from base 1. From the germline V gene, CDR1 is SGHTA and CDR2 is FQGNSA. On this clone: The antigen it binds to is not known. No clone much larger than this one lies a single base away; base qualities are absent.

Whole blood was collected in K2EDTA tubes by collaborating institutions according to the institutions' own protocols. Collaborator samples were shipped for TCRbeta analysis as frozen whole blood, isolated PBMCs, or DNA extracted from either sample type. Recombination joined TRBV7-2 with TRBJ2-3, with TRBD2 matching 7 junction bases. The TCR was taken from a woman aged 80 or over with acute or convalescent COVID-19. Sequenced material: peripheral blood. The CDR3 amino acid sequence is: CASSLVFSGGGSTDTQYF. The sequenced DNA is TGTGCCAGCAGCTTAGTCTTCTCCGGCGGGGGTAGCACAGATACGCAGTATTTT.